The 30 T cell receptor beta chains reported below all come from one sample, sequenced in a study of identical twins (dated by TCRdb to the mid-2010s). Library preparation employed 5' RACE. Sequencing instrument: Illumina HiSeq 2000. In TCRdb, the public reads were trimmed at Q25 with fastp and aligned with MiXCR, with productive beta chains retained. Each CDR3 protein gets just one entry, which takes the most common genes and DNA from the rows behind it. Here the sample has around 680,000 distinct CDR3 sequences; over 8.5% occur a single time. 0.75% to 1% of the sample is taken by the ten largest. These data are also associated with another study on yellow fever vaccine responses in identical twins.

Material for sequencing was PBMCs. These receptor sequences come from a woman aged 18 to 35 in good health.

The V call is TRBV20-1, the J call TRBJ2-1; 8 nucleotides align to TRBD1. This CDR3 spans 15 amino acids. J was trimmed by 9 bases and V by 6 bases; bases with no gene match: 16. CDR1 is DFQATT, CDR2 SNEGSKA, per germline (reference sequence). The CDR3 DNA sequence: TGCAGTGCCCTCACCTTGGACAGGGTTGCCGGTGAGCAGTTCTTC. Protein: CSALTLDRVAGEQFF.

This clonotype has more than one count but fewer than ten. V usage is TRBV28 and J usage is TRBJ2-7; 11 bases map to TRBD2. The germline CDR1 and CDR2 sequences are MDHEN and SYDVKM. CDR3 length: 16 residues. V lost 1 base, J lost 6 bases, and 8 bases stayed unmatched. CDR3 residues: CASSLLLAGVTGEQYF. CDR3 DNA sequence: TGTGCCAGCAGTTTATTACTAGCGGGAGTGACCGGCGAGCAGTACTTC.

This clonotype showed up many times. The chain combines TRBV13 with TRBJ2-1, with D possibly matching TRBD1 (5 bases). Trimming took 5 bases from V and 0 from J, leaving 23 bases between them. CDR3 length: 19 amino acids. Looked up from germline, CDR1 is PRHDT and CDR2 is FYEKMQ (reference sequence). The DNA of the CDR3 is TGTGCCAGCAGCAATCCCACGAAATCAGACAGCCTCTCCTACAATGAGCAGTTCTTC. Encoded protein: CASSNPTKSDSLSYNEQFF.

There are many counts of this clonotype. The V and J genes are TRBV5-1 and TRBJ2-7; no reliable D call. Trimming cost V 1 base and J 3 bases, with 14 bases left between them. The CDR3 covers 15 residues. Looked up from germline, CDR1 is SGHRS and CDR2 is YFSETQ. The CDR3 loop is CASSLTIGDVYEQYF. For the CDR3, the DNA is TGCGCCAGCAGCTTGACGATAGGCGACGTCTACGAGCAGTACTTC. Looking up the rest from reference TRBV5-1 and TRBJ2-7 gives the full variable domain: KAGVTQTPRYLIKTRGQQVTLSCSPISGHRSVSWYQQTPGQGLQFLFEYFSETQRNKGNFPGRFSGRQFSNSRSEMNVSTLELGDSALYLCASSLTIGDVYEQYFGPGTRLTVT.

This clonotype has only a few counts. The chain couples TRBV27 to TRBJ2-7; possibly TRBD2 for D (6 bases). The CDR3 is 15 residues long. The V and J ends lost 8 bases and 5 bases respectively, with 22 bases between them. The V gene's germline CDR1 is MNHEY and CDR2 SMNVEV (reference sequence). Here the CDR3 reads CASQPLAAVGHEQYF. The CDR3 region has the DNA TGTGCCAGCCAGCCTTTAGCGGCGGTTGGTCACGAGCAGTACTTC.

V is TRBV7-6 and J is TRBJ2-5; TRBD2 agrees at 12 bases. The germline gives CDR1 SGHVS, CDR2 FNYEAQ. CDR3 length: 16 amino acids. V dropped 7 bases and J dropped 5; count of bases not matched to a gene: 11. CDR3 region: CASTLAGGPYEETQYF. The CDR3 nucleotides are TGTGCCAGCACACTAGCGGGGGGCCCCTACGAGGAGACCCAGTACTTC.

This chain joins TRBV23-1 and TRBJ2-7, with a weak D call TRBD1 (6 bases). TRBV23-1 is labeled an ORF, and its function is uncertain. Between the trimmed V and J ends, which lost 3 bases and 0 bases, there was a span of 15 bases. The CDR3 spans 16 residues. In nucleotides, the CDR3 is TGCGCCAGCAGTCAGCCGGGACAAAGCCGCTCCTACGAGCAGTACTTC. Protein product: CASSQPGQSRSYEQYF.

V and J are TRBV5-1 and TRBJ1-4, with TRBD1 matching 8 bases. V was clipped by 0 bases and J by 0 bases; unmatched bases: 4. The CDR3 length is 17 residues. Germline assignment: CDR1 SGHRS and CDR2 YFSETQ. CDR3 nucleotide sequence: TGCGCCAGCAGCTTGGAAGCAGGGGGCGCAACTAATGAAAAACTGTTTTTT. This encodes CASSLEAGGATNEKLFF. The entire variable domain, with the rest obtained from reference TRBV5-1 and TRBJ1-4, is as follows: KAGVTQTPRYLIKTRGQQVTLSCSPISGHRSVSWYQQTPGQGLQFLFEYFSETQRNKGNFPGRFSGRQFSNSRSEMNVSTLELGDSALYLCASSLEAGGATNEKLFFGSGTQLSVL.

Only a few counts were recorded for this clonotype. The V call is TRBV3-1, the J call TRBJ2-7; the D gene is possibly TRBD1 (6 bases). Germline V gene data show CDR1 as LGHDT and CDR2 as YNNKEL (reference sequence). V lost 4 bases and J 4 bases, leaving 20 bases between the germline ends. CDR3 length: 16 amino acids. The CDR3 here is CASSRVDSERVYEQYF. Here the CDR3 DNA reads TGTGCCAGCAGCCGGGTGGACAGTGAGAGGGTGTACGAGCAGTACTTC.

This clonotype was observed at least ten times. The V call is TRBV9, the J call TRBJ2-5; the match to TRBD1 covers 10 bases. CDR1 is SGDLS, CDR2 YYNGEE, per germline. The CDR3 is 14 amino acids. Trimming took 1 base from V and 4 from J; bases not matched to a gene: 1. CDR3 loop: CASSVRDRGETQYF. CDR3 DNA: TGTGCCAGCAGCGTAAGGGACAGGGGAGAGACCCAGTACTTC.

The V call is TRBV5-1, the J call TRBJ2-7; 7 bases map to TRBD1. Losses at the gene ends were 0 bases for V and 3 bases for J; bases not matched to a gene: 3. CDR1 and CDR2 from the germline V gene are SGHRS and YFSETQ. This CDR3 is 14 amino acids long. The CDR3: CASSLEGDSYEQYF. CDR3 bases: TGCGCCAGCAGCTTGGAAGGGGACAGCTACGAGCAGTACTTC.

The chain combines TRBV7-2 with TRBJ2-5, with 8 nucleotides matching TRBD1. CDR1 and CDR2 (germline): SGHTA, FQGNSA. With V trimmed by 5 bases and J by 7 bases, 12 bases remained unmatched. The CDR3 loop spans 15 amino acids. The CDR3 reads CASSPSGQGAGTQYF. The CDR3 DNA follows: TGTGCCAGCAGCCCGTCTGGTCAGGGGGCAGGGACCCAGTACTTC.

V gene TRBV14 combines with J gene TRBJ2-1; no firm D call. Germline CDR1 and CDR2: SGHDN and FVKESK. V was cut by 4 bases and J by 8 bases, with 12 bases left in between. The CDR3 has 13 amino acids. The CDR3 DNA reads TGTGCCAGCAGCCGGGTTGCCGTAGATGAGCAGTTCTTC. It is translated as CASSRVAVDEQFF.

The chain combines TRBV29-1 with TRBJ2-7, with D perhaps matching TRBD1 or TRBD2 (6 bases each). Trimming stripped 2 bases from V and 2 bases from J, with 10 bases between. In germline, CDR1 is SQVTM, CDR2 ANQGSEA. The CDR3 contains 13 residues. The CDR3 protein is CSVEPGEAYEQYF. CDR3 in DNA: TGCAGCGTTGAACCAGGGGAGGCCTACGAGCAGTACTTC.

The J gene is TRBJ2-1, the V gene TRBV24-1; 10 bases line up with TRBD2. CDR3 length: 16 amino acids. The germline gives CDR1 KGHDR, CDR2 SFDVKD. The J segment lost 3 bases and the V segment lost 3 bases, leaving 4 bases of the junction unmatched. The CDR3 protein is CATSDRTSGIYNEQFF. CDR3 in DNA: TGTGCCACCAGTGATCGGACTAGCGGTATCTACAATGAGCAGTTCTTC.

This clonotype was observed many times. The chain employs TRBV5-1 and TRBJ2-3; TRBD2 matches at 16 bases. The trim removed 4 bases at V and 6 bases at J, leaving 8 bases unmatched. Germline CDR1 and CDR2: SGHRS and YFSETQ. The CDR3 has 17 residues. The DNA for the CDR3 is TGCGCCAGCAGCACGGGACTAGCGGGAGGGCCTCAGGATACGCAGTATTTT. The encoded protein is CASSTGLAGGPQDTQYF. Full variable domain (rest looked up from reference TRBV5-1 and TRBJ2-3): KAGVTQTPRYLIKTRGQQVTLSCSPISGHRSVSWYQQTPGQGLQFLFEYFSETQRNKGNFPGRFSGRQFSNSRSEMNVSTLELGDSALYLCASSTGLAGGPQDTQYFGPGTRLTVL.

This clonotype was detected only a few times. One junction end does not reproduce the germline sequence, and a read error may be involved. The chain is built from TRBV7-7 and TRBJ2-1; D may be TRBD1 or TRBD2 (5 bases each). The germline gives CDR1 SSHAT, CDR2 FNYEAQ (reference sequence). This CDR3 contains 13 residues. This CDR3 is CASSRDPVNEQFF. The CDR3 region has the DNA TGTGCTAGCAGCCGGGACCCCGTGAATGAGCAGTTCTTC.

Many counts were recorded for this clonotype. The rearrangement uses TRBV11-2 and TRBJ2-2; 10 bases map to TRBD2. Trimming removed 5 bases from V and 5 bases from J; junction bases left unmatched: 8. The V gene's germline CDR1 is SGHAT and CDR2 FQNNGV. CDR3 length equals 16 residues. In DNA, the CDR3 is TGTGCCAGCAGCCTCAGCGGGGGGGCGAGGACCGGGGAGCTGTTTTTT. Protein sequence: CASSLSGGARTGELFF.

This clonotype was counted ten times or more. The chain employs TRBV15 and TRBJ2-3; TRBD1 agrees at 7 bases. CDR3 length: 16 amino acids. CDR1 LNHNV and CDR2 YYDKDF come from the germline V gene (reference sequence). V was clipped by 0 bases and J by 6 bases; unmatched bases: 9. The CDR3 loop is CATSREAGTVDDTQYF. CDR3 DNA sequence: TGTGCCACCAGCAGAGAAGCCGGGACAGTGGACGATACGCAGTATTTT.

This clonotype was seen ten or more times. The J gene is TRBJ2-3, the V gene TRBV14, with a possible D match to TRBD1 (5 bases). CDR1 is SGHDN and CDR2 is FVKESK in the germline V gene. This CDR3 is 14 amino acids long. The V and J ends lost 1 base and 2 bases respectively, with 7 bases between them. The CDR3 loop is CASSQGQFTDTQYF. The CDR3 bases are TGTGCCAGCAGCCAAGGACAGTTCACAGATACGCAGTATTTT.

This clonotype was seen a few times. The genes are TRBV7-9 and TRBJ2-1; D may be TRBD1 or TRBD2 (5 bases each). Trimming removed 1 base at V and 6 bases at J, with 10 bases between. The germline V gene encodes CDR1 SEHNR and CDR2 FQNEAQ (reference sequence). This CDR3 is built from 14 residues. The CDR3 is CASSLGDLGNEQFF. In DNA form, the CDR3 reads TGTGCCAGCAGCTTAGGGGACCTCGGCAATGAGCAGTTCTTC.

This clonotype was seen a handful of times. The rearrangement joins TRBV4-2 to TRBJ2-2, with 7 bases lining up with TRBD2. The CDR3 has 18 residues. V shed 4 bases, J shed 4 bases, and the junction held 15 bases outside the gene matches. CDR1 LGHNA and CDR2 YNFKEQ come from the germline V gene. The CDR3 DNA is TGTGCCAGCAGCCCCCGGGGGTCTAGCGGCGCTTTCACCGGGGAGCTGTTTTTT. Residues: CASSPRGSSGAFTGELFF.

This chain links TRBV6-2 or TRBV6-3 with TRBJ1-5, with unresolved D. This CDR3 has 14 amino acids. Trimming removed 2 bases at V and 6 bases at J, with 11 bases between. Germline V gives CDR1 MNHEY, CDR2 SVGEGT. This chain's CDR3 is CASSYVAGGQPQHF. The CDR3 nucleotides are TGTGCCAGCAGTTACGTAGCCGGAGGTCAGCCCCAGCATTTT.

The rearrangement joins TRBV18 to TRBJ2-7; 13 bases fit TRBD2. Germline V gene sequence: CDR1 KGHSH, CDR2 LQKENI. J was trimmed by 0 bases and V by 3 bases; bases with no gene match: 8. The CDR3 has 18 amino acids. CDR3 sequence reads: CASSPLTTSGGLSYEQYF. The CDR3 nucleotides read TGTGCCAGCTCACCTCTCACGACTAGCGGGGGGCTCTCCTACGAGCAGTACTTC.

This clonotype was observed many times. V and J are TRBV20-1 and TRBJ2-1, with 8 bases aligning to TRBD1. Looked up from germline, CDR1 is DFQATT and CDR2 is SNEGSKA (reference sequence). Unmatched junction bases numbered 6, after V lost 0 bases and J lost 5 bases. The CDR3 has 15 amino acids. CDR3 sequence: CSARDSQGAHNEQFF. The CDR3 region has the DNA TGCAGTGCTAGAGATAGTCAGGGGGCCCACAATGAGCAGTTCTTC.

The CDR3 is CASSLRTGIGAGELFF. The DNA for the CDR3 is TGTGCCAGCAGTCTCAGGACAGGGATAGGAGCCGGGGAGCTGTTTTTT. The chain employs TRBV28 and TRBJ2-2, with 8 bases lining up with TRBD1. Trimming removed 5 bases from V and 6 bases from J; junction bases left unmatched: 11. From germline, CDR1 is MDHEN and CDR2 SYDVKM. This CDR3 region has 16 residues. Filled out from reference TRBV28 and TRBJ2-2, the complete variable domain reads DVKVTQSSRYLVKRTGEKVFLECVQDMDHENMFWYRQDPGLGLRLIYFSYDVKMKEKGDIPEGYSVSREKKERFSLILESASTNQTSMYLCASSLRTGIGAGELFFGEGSRLTVL.

The V gene is TRBV5-6, the J gene TRBJ2-2, with 13 bases that match TRBD2. This CDR3 has 19 residues. Trimming cost V 4 bases and J 4 bases; bases outside gene matches: 13. Germline V gene sequence: CDR1 SGHDT, CDR2 YYEEEE. In nucleotides, the CDR3 is TGTGCCAGCAGCCCCGGGACTAGCGGGACATACCGGGTCACCGGGGAGCTGTTTTTT. Protein sequence: CASSPGTSGTYRVTGELFF.

This clonotype was detected a few times. J is TRBJ2-1 and V is TRBV6-5; TRBD2 aligns across 14 bases. The germline CDR1 and CDR2 sequences are MNHEY and SVGAGI. J lost 4 bases, V lost 0 bases, and 5 bases had no gene match. The CDR3 consists of 18 residues. Here the CDR3 DNA reads TGTGCCAGCAGTTACTCGGGACTAGCGGGAGTGTATTACAATGAGCAGTTCTTC. As protein: CASSYSGLAGVYYNEQFF.

This chain uses TRBV6-2 or TRBV6-3 with TRBJ2-7; 8 nucleotides match TRBD1. The CDR3 contains 16 residues. V dropped 6 bases and J dropped 3; count of bases not matched to a gene: 13. The germline V gene encodes CDR1 MNHEY and CDR2 SVGEGT. The DNA for the CDR3 is TGTGCCAGCAGCGCCAACAGGGGGTGGGACCGCTACGAGCAGTACTTC. Residues: CASSANRGWDRYEQYF.

The table lists this clonotype with many counts. J is TRBJ1-1 and V is TRBV29-1; D is uncertain. Per the germline V gene, CDR1 is SQVTM and CDR2 is ANQGSEA. The CDR3 has 14 amino acids. The V end lost 0 bases, the J end lost 0 bases, and 8 bases lay between the germline ends. The CDR3 loop is CSVEDVGMNTEAFF. DNA for the CDR3: TGCAGCGTTGAAGATGTCGGGATGAACACTGAAGCTTTCTTT.